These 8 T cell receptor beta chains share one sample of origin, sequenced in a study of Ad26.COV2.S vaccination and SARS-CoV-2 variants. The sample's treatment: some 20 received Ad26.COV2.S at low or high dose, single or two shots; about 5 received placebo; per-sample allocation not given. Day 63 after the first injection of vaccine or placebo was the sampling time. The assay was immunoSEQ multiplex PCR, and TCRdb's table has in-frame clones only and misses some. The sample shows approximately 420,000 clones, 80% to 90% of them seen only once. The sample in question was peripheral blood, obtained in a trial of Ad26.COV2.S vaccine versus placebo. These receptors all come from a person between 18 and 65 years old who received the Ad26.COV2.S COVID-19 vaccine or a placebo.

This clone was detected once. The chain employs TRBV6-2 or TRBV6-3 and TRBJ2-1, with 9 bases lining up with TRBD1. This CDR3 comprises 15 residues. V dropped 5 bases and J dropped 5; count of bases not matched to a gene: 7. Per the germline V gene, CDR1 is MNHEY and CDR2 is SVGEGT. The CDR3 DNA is TGTGCCAGCAGTCCCGACAGGGGGGAACACAATGAGCAGTTCTTC. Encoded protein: CASSPDRGEHNEQFF.

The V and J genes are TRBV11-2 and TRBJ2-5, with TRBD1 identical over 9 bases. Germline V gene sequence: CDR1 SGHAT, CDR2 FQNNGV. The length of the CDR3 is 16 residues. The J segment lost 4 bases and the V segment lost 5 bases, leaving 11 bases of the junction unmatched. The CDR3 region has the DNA TGTGCCAGCAGCGGACCCGGGACAGGGAATGTAGAGACCCAGTACTTC. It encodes CASSGPGTGNVETQYF.

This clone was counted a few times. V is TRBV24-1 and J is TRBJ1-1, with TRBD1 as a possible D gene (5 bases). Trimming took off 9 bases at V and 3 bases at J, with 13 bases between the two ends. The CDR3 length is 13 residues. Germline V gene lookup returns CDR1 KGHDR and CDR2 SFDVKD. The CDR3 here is CATSSPGYTEAFF. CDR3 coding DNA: TGTGCCACCTCGAGTCCAGGGTACACTGAAGCTTTCTTT.

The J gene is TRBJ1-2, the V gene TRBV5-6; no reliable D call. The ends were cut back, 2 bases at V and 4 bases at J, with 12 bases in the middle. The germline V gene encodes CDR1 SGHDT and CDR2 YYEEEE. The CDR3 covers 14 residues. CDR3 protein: CASSFIFTGYGYTF. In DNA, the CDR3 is TGTGCCAGCAGCTTTATCTTTACCGGCTATGGCTACACCTTC.

In nucleotides, the CDR3 is TGCGCCAGCAGCTTGGCCAAGACTAGCGGGGAGGCTTTCACAGATACGCAGTATTTT. Protein: CASSLAKTSGEAFTDTQYF. The rearrangement joins TRBV5-1 to TRBJ2-3; 11 nucleotides match TRBD2. V gave up 0 bases and J gave up 2 bases; unmatched junction bases: 11. The germline V gene has CDR1 SGHRS and CDR2 YFSETQ. The CDR3 loop spans 19 amino acids.

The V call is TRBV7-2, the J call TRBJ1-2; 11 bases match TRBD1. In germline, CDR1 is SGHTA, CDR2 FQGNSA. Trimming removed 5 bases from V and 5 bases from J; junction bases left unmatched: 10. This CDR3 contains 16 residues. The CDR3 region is CASSPTSGTGGYGYTF. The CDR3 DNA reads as TGTGCCAGCAGCCCGACTTCCGGGACAGGGGGTTATGGCTACACCTTC.

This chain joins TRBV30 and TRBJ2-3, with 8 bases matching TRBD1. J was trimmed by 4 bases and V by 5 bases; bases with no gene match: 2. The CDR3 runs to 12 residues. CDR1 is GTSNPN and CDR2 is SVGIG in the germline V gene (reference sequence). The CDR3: CAWGQGSDTQYF. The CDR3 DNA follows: TGTGCCTGGGGACAGGGATCAGATACGCAGTATTTT.

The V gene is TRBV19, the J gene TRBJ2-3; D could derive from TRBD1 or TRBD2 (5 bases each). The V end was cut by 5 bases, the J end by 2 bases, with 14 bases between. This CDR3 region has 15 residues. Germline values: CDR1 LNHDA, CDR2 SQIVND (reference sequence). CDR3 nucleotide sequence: TGTGCCAGTAGTGAAAATACAGGACTCACAGATACGCAGTATTTT. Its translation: CASSENTGLTDTQYF.